The T cell receptor (beta chain) described here comes from a study of blood T cell repertoires in COVID-19. Study-wide background: Material from acute and convalescent COVID-19 was sourced from the United States, Italy and Spain.

Clones were sequenced by immunoSEQ multiplex PCR, and TCRdb holds only the in-frame ones, with some missing. The table includes some 350,000 clones, 85% to 90% detected once. The V and J ends lost 4 bases and 2 bases, in that order; junction bases with no gene match: 7. Germline values: CDR1 SGHDT, CDR2 YYEEEE. The CDR3 totals 15 residues. This TCR came from a human donor in a cohort sampled during active COVID-19. Sample: peripheral blood. V gene TRBV5-6 combines with J gene TRBJ2-3; TRBD2 matches at 7 bases. This CDR3 is CASSQLAAYTDTQYF. CDR3 coding DNA: TGTGCCAGCAGCCAGCTAGCGGCGTACACAGATACGCAGTATTTT.